This T cell receptor beta chain was identified during a study of breast tumors, draining lymph nodes, adjacent tissues. Findings and caveats of the study: Tumor and nontumor repertoires were significantly more similar in luminal-like than in basal-like breast cancer.

CDR1 is SGHTS, CDR2 YDEGEE, per germline. This CDR3 has 14 amino acids. V was trimmed by 0 bases and J by 2 bases, leaving 7 bases between them. Axillary draining lymph nodes of breast cancer patients supplied the node samples. TCRdb itself ran the multiplex PCR reads through MiXCR, one entry per CDR3 protein. The table lists about 110,000 distinct CDR3 sequences, 30% of them singletons. The sample holds many counts of this clonotype. Its antigen is unknown. The rearrangement joins TRBV5-8 to TRBJ2-3; no reliable D call. This TCR was recovered from a female donor with breast cancer. Some clones in this sample may be carry-over from other donors' samples. Specimen: axillary lymph node tissue. The CDR3 region is CASSLEGYTDTQYF. Written as DNA, the CDR3 is TGTGCCAGCAGCTTGGAAGGGTACACAGATACGCAGTATTTT.